What follows are 22 T cell receptor beta chains derived from one specimen sequenced in a study of T cells after yellow fever vaccination. Each CDR3 protein gets one entry after TCRdb re-called the 5' RACE reads with MiXCR. The repertoire holds 100,000 to 150,000 distinct CDR3 sequences, more than 7.5% seen once, with almost 40% in the top ten. This specimen was CD8+ T cells sorted from PBMCs, taken on the day of the yellow fever booster vaccination. These TCRs come from a man between 18 and 29 years old who received the YFV17D yellow fever vaccine.

This clonotype showed up many times. This chain links TRBV4-3 with TRBJ2-5; 9 bases agree with TRBD2. This CDR3 has 16 amino acids. J gave up 4 bases and V 0 bases, and 6 bases lay outside the gene matches. Germline CDR1 reads LGHNA; CDR2 reads YSLEER. CDR3 in amino acids: CASSQEFAGGPETQYF. The CDR3 bases are TGCGCCAGCAGCCAAGAGTTCGCGGGGGGGCCAGAGACCCAGTACTTC.

This clonotype was counted ten times or more. The J gene is TRBJ1-2, the V gene TRBV4-2; weak D call: TRBD1 (6 bases). Germline V gene sequence: CDR1 LGHNA, CDR2 YNFKEQ. V was clipped by 1 base and J by 5 bases, with 14 bases between them. CDR3 length: 15 residues. The CDR3 loop reads CASSQATGGGYGYTF. The CDR3 nucleotides read TGTGCCAGCAGCCAAGCGACGGGAGGGGGGTATGGCTACACCTTC.

The sample holds a few counts of this clonotype. The chain uses TRBV4-1 and TRBJ2-2; no firm D call. Deletions cut 1 base from V and 5 bases from J, with 8 bases between. The CDR3 totals 14 residues. CDR1 is MGHRA and CDR2 is YSYEKL in the germline V gene. CDR3: CASSQGVGTGELFF. The DNA of the CDR3 is TGCGCCAGCAGCCAAGGGGTTGGGACCGGGGAGCTGTTTTTT.

The rearrangement joins TRBV19 to TRBJ1-5; D gene uncertain. V was shortened by 5 bases and J by 3 bases, with 11 bases between the two germline ends. The CDR3 runs 14 residues. Germline loops: CDR1 LNHDA, CDR2 SQIVND (reference sequence). The CDR3: CASSLGRYNQPQHF. The CDR3 nucleotides read TGTGCCAGTAGTCTTGGCAGATACAATCAGCCCCAGCATTTT.

This chain links TRBV19 with TRBJ1-1; D is unresolved. The CDR3 contains 12 residues. Germline CDR1 and CDR2: LNHDA and SQIVND (reference sequence). Trimming shortened V by 9 bases and J by 1 base, and 9 bases separated the two germline ends. CDR3 loop: CARLKGNTEAFF. In nucleotides, the CDR3 is TGTGCCAGGTTGAAGGGGAACACTGAAGCTTTCTTT.

V and J are TRBV12-3 or TRBV12-4 and TRBJ2-5; D is possibly TRBD1 (5 bases). V was cut by 6 bases and J by 0 bases, with 11 bases left in between. The CDR3 is 14 residues long. Written as DNA, the CDR3 is TGTGCCAGCAGCCCAGGGCAGAACCAAGAGACCCAGTACTTC. Translation: CASSPGQNQETQYF.

The V gene is TRBV7-9, the J gene TRBJ1-3, with D maybe TRBD1 (6 bases). Germline V gene sequence: CDR1 SEHNR, CDR2 FQNEAQ (reference sequence). This CDR3 comprises 15 residues. Trimming pared 3 bases from V and 6 bases from J, leaving 15 bases between. CDR3 protein: CASSLGGTMQNTIYF. The DNA for the CDR3 is TGTGCCAGCAGCTTGGGAGGGACAATGCAAAACACCATATATTTT.

The gene calls are TRBV3-1 and TRBJ2-3; the D gene could be TRBD1 or TRBD2 (5 bases each). The V end lost 1 base, the J end lost 10 bases, and 18 bases lay between the germline ends. This CDR3 is built from 15 residues. The germline CDR1 and CDR2 sequences are LGHDT and YNNKEL (reference sequence). The DNA of the CDR3 is TGTGCCAGCAGCCAAGTAACCTCCGGGGCCGGGGCGCAGTATTTT. As protein: CASSQVTSGAGAQYF.

This clonotype has a handful of counts. The chain combines TRBV28 with TRBJ2-1; 7 positions match TRBD2. J gave up 8 bases and V 5 bases, and 9 bases lay outside the gene matches. Germline loops: CDR1 MDHEN, CDR2 SYDVKM. This CDR3 region has 14 residues. CDR3 DNA: TGTGCCAGCAGTGTCCAGACTAGCAGGCATGAGCAGTTCTTC. The encoded protein is CASSVQTSRHEQFF. Using reference TRBV28 and TRBJ2-1 for the parts outside the CDR3, the full variable domain is DVKVTQSSRYLVKRTGEKVFLECVQDMDHENMFWYRQDPGLGLRLIYFSYDVKMKEKGDIPEGYSVSREKKERFSLILESASTNQTSMYLCASSVQTSRHEQFFGPGTRLTVL.

This chain uses TRBV5-6 with TRBJ2-3; TRBD2 agrees at 8 bases. Germline V CDR1 and CDR2: SGHDT, YYEEEE. The CDR3 sequence is 16 residues long. The V and J ends lost 0 bases and 5 bases, in that order; junction bases with no gene match: 8. The CDR3 DNA reads as TGTGCCAGCAGCTTGGTCCCGGGGGGGCCGGTAGATACGCAGTATTTT. The encoded protein is CASSLVPGGPVDTQYF. Using reference TRBV5-6 and TRBJ2-3 for the parts outside the CDR3, the full variable domain is DAGVTQSPTHLIKTRGQQVTLRCSPKSGHDTVSWYQQALGQGPQFIFQYYEEEERQRGNFPDRFSGHQFPNYSSELNVNALLLGDSALYLCASSLVPGGPVDTQYFGPGTRLTVL.

The table lists this clonotype with a few counts. The gene calls are TRBV5-6 and TRBJ2-7; D assignment may be TRBD1 or TRBD2 (5 bases each). Trimming removed 0 bases from V and 5 bases from J, with 9 bases in between. This CDR3 is built from 13 residues. Germline lookup yields CDR1 SGHDT and CDR2 YYEEEE. The CDR3 region is CASSLEGRNEQYF. The CDR3 DNA follows: TGTGCCAGCAGCTTGGAGGGACGGAACGAGCAGTACTTC.

Only a few counts were recorded for this clonotype. The V and J genes are TRBV7-8 and TRBJ1-2; maybe TRBD1 (5 bases). CDR3 length: 13 amino acids. Trimming pared 6 bases from V and 14 bases from J, leaving 22 bases between. Per the germline V gene, CDR1 is SGHVS and CDR2 is FQNEAQ. For the CDR3, the DNA is TGTGCCAGCAGGGAGAGGGCAGGGCAAAGGGGTACCTTC. It specifies CASRERAGQRGTF.

This clonotype has more than one count but fewer than ten. The chain has TRBV27 and TRBJ2-7; 7 nucleotides match TRBD2. Germline CDR1 is MNHEY and CDR2 is SMNVEV (reference sequence). Trimming cost V 7 bases and J 11 bases; bases outside gene matches: 8. The CDR3 has 11 residues. CDR3 in DNA: TGTGCCAGCAAATGGGGGGGTAATGAGTACTTC. This encodes CASKWGGNEYF.

This clonotype was seen only a few times. The chain uses TRBV11-2 and TRBJ2-5; weak D call: TRBD2 (5 bases). Germline V CDR1 and CDR2: SGHAT, FQNNGV. Trimming pared 3 bases from V and 0 bases from J, leaving 11 bases between. The CDR3 loop spans 15 amino acids. In DNA, the CDR3 is TGTGCCAGCAGCTTCCCTAGCAGTTACCAAGAGACCCAGTACTTC. This translates into CASSFPSSYQETQYF.

There are many counts of this clonotype. This chain joins TRBV12-3 or TRBV12-4 and TRBJ2-7; no definite D call. The V and J ends lost 4 bases and 4 bases respectively, with 5 bases between them. The CDR3 spans 11 residues. CDR3 in amino acids: CASSSQYEQYF. The CDR3 DNA reads TGTGCCAGCAGTTCCCAGTACGAGCAGTACTTC.

V is TRBV20-1 and J is TRBJ2-5; 7 bases are shared with TRBD1. The CDR3 has 14 amino acids. The junction had 6 bases not matched to a gene; V was cut back by 0 bases and J by 5 bases. Germline CDR1 is DFQATT and CDR2 is SNEGSKA (reference sequence). The CDR3 region is CSAREDRPSETQYF. The CDR3, as DNA: TGCAGTGCTAGAGAGGACAGGCCGTCTGAGACCCAGTACTTC.

A few counts support this clonotype. J is TRBJ2-7 and V is TRBV5-1, with D unclear. Germline V gene data show CDR1 as SGHRS and CDR2 as YFSETQ. The CDR3 extends over 13 amino acids. V was shortened by 0 bases and J by 3 bases, with 7 bases between the two germline ends. The CDR3 DNA reads TGCGCCAGCAGCTTGGTAGGCATCTACGAGCAGTACTTC. Encoded protein: CASSLVGIYEQYF.

The table lists this clonotype with a few counts. The CDR3 DNA reads TGCGCCAGCAGCCAGGGACTAGCGGGAGTTCGCACCGGGGAGCTGTTTTTT. This translates into CASSQGLAGVRTGELFF. The chain couples TRBV4-3 to TRBJ2-2; 14 bases map to TRBD2. Germline CDR1 and CDR2: LGHNA and YSLEER. The V gene end was trimmed by 3 bases and the J gene end by 4 bases; junction bases not matched to a gene: 4. The CDR3 has 17 amino acids.

The chain joins TRBV12-3 or TRBV12-4 to TRBJ2-5; D call uncertain. The CDR3 contains 14 residues. Deletions cut 5 bases from V and 2 bases from J, with 12 bases between. The CDR3 loop reads CASSAELEQETQYF. The CDR3 DNA reads as TGTGCCAGCAGTGCGGAGCTAGAACAAGAGACCCAGTACTTC.

This clonotype was detected only a few times. The V call is TRBV6-5, the J call TRBJ2-1; D is unclear. V was cut by 0 bases and J by 0 bases, with 6 bases left in between. Per germline, CDR1 MNHEY and CDR2 SVGAGI. The CDR3 spans 15 residues. In DNA form, the CDR3 reads TGTGCCAGCAGTTACTCGATGAGCTCCTACAATGAGCAGTTCTTC. This translates into CASSYSMSSYNEQFF.

In its sample, this clonotype was seen a few times. The chain is built from TRBV6-1 and TRBJ2-3, with 8 nucleotides matching TRBD1. Germline-derived CDR1 and CDR2 are MNHNS and SASEGT. This CDR3 is 17 amino acids long. Losses at the gene ends were 1 base for V and 6 bases for J; bases not matched to a gene: 12. CDR3 coding DNA: TGTGCCAGCAGTGAAGTAGGCAGGGGGCCCCGAGTCGATACGCAGTATTTT. The encoded protein is CASSEVGRGPRVDTQYF.

Only a few counts were recorded for this clonotype. The CDR3 DNA is TGTGCCAGCGGGGACAAAAACCAAGAGACCCAGTACTTC. Residues: CASGDKNQETQYF. This chain uses TRBV27 with TRBJ2-5; tentatively, D is TRBD1 (6 bases). The germline V and J ends were trimmed by 8 bases and 0 bases, with 10 bases remaining between them. Germline V gene sequence: CDR1 MNHEY, CDR2 SMNVEV (reference sequence). CDR3 length: 13 amino acids.